The 19 T cell receptor beta chains listed next were all sequenced from one sample in a study of OX40 agonist ivuxolimab in advanced cancers. Data came from immunoSEQ multiplex PCR; TCRdb stores just in-frame clones and leaves some out. The table shows fewer than 100,000 clones, with roughly 87% occurring only once. This material consisted of CD4+ or CD8+ T cells sorted from blood, taken in a trial of the OX40 agonist ivuxolimab. The receptors originated from an adult with an advanced solid tumor such as melanoma, head and neck, liver or kidney cancer.

The chain is built from TRBV7-9 and TRBJ2-2; 9 nucleotides agree with TRBD1. Trimming removed 5 bases from V and 0 bases from J; junction bases left unmatched: 10. This CDR3 spans 18 amino acids. Germline-derived CDR1 and CDR2 are SEHNR and FQNEAQ (reference sequence). The CDR3 loop reads CASSPRGDRASNTGELFF. In DNA, the CDR3 is TGTGCCAGCAGCCCGAGAGGGGACAGGGCCTCGAACACCGGGGAGCTGTTTTTT.

The V and J genes are TRBV27 and TRBJ2-1, with D hard to call. V was trimmed by 5 bases and J by 2 bases, leaving 10 bases between them. CDR1 and CDR2 from the germline V gene are MNHEY and SMNVEV (reference sequence). The CDR3 extends over 14 amino acids. The CDR3: CASSRTRTYNEQFF. CDR3 bases: TGTGCCAGCAGTCGGACCCGAACCTACAATGAGCAGTTCTTC.

This clone was picked up one time. This chain connects TRBV2 to TRBJ2-3; D not resolved. V lost 7 bases to trimming and J lost 5 bases, with 7 bases between them. The CDR3 covers 11 residues. Germline V gene lookup returns CDR1 SNHLY and CDR2 FYNNEI. CDR3 protein: CASTSEDTQYF. CDR3 nucleotides: TGTGCCAGCACGTCGGAAGATACGCAGTATTTT. The entire variable domain, with the rest obtained from reference TRBV2 and TRBJ2-3, is as follows: EPEVTQTPSHQVTQMGQEVILRCVPISNHLYFYWYRQILGQKVEFLVSFYNNEISEKSEIFDDQFSVERPDGSNFTLKIRSTKLEDSAMYFCASTSEDTQYFGPGTRLTVL.

A few counts support this clone. This rearrangement joins TRBV19 to TRBJ1-2; D is unresolved. Germline CDR1 and CDR2: LNHDA and SQIVND (reference sequence). The CDR3 has 11 amino acids. The CDR3 reads CVTKTDYGYTF. The CDR3 bases are TGTGTCACCAAAACGGACTATGGCTACACCTTC.

This clone occurred once. The chain joins TRBV28 to TRBJ1-2; D uncertain. V was shortened by 2 bases and J by 1 base, with 2 bases between the two germline ends. The CDR3 length is 12 residues. CDR1 and CDR2 (germline): MDHEN, SYDVKM. The CDR3 here is CASSLSNYGYTF. The CDR3 DNA is TGTGCCAGCAGTTTAAGTAACTATGGCTACACCTTC.

The chain carries TRBV11-3 and TRBJ1-3; weak D call: TRBD1 (6 bases). From germline, CDR1 is SGHNT and CDR2 YENEEA. The V and J ends lost 3 bases and 0 bases respectively, with 15 bases between them. The CDR3 has 17 amino acids. The CDR3 DNA follows: TGTGCCAGCAGCTTGGGAGGACAGCCCTACTCTGGAAACACCATATATTTT. This codes for CASSLGGQPYSGNTIYF.

This chain's CDR3 is CASSLRGAGGYTF. Here the CDR3 DNA reads TGTGCCAGCAGCTTGCGGGGGGCAGGTGGCTACACCTTC. J is TRBJ1-2 and V is TRBV5-5; a possible D gene is TRBD1 (6 bases). The CDR3 contains 13 residues. Between the trimmed V and J ends, which lost 1 base and 7 bases, there was a span of 11 bases. CDR1 and CDR2 (germline): SGHKS, YYEKEE (reference sequence). The full variable domain, with the rest looked up from reference TRBV5-5 and TRBJ1-2, is DAGVTQSPTHLIKTRGQQVTLRCSPISGHKSVSWYQQVLGQGPQFIFQYYEKEERGRGNFPDRFSARQFPNYSSELNVNALLLGDSALYLCASSLRGAGGYTFGSGTRLTVV.

The rearrangement joins TRBV15 to TRBJ1-1; D gene ambiguous. CDR3 size: 15 residues. Trimming stripped 1 base from V and 7 bases from J, with 16 bases between. CDR1 and CDR2 (germline): LNHNV, YYDKDF (reference sequence). The chain's CDR3 is CATSRGLGGPLEAFF. For the CDR3, the DNA is TGTGCCACCAGCAGAGGGCTCGGTGGGCCTCTTGAAGCTTTCTTT.

The chain has TRBV7-6 and TRBJ2-5; 9 bases line up with TRBD2. The CDR3 contains 17 residues. Germline V lookup: CDR1 SGHVS, CDR2 FNYEAQ. The V and J ends lost 1 base and 0 bases, in that order; junction bases with no gene match: 6. Written as DNA, the CDR3 is TGTGCCAGCAGCTTAGGGCTAGCGGGGACCTACCAAGAGACCCAGTACTTC. Translation: CASSLGLAGTYQETQYF.

The genes are TRBV6-5 and TRBJ1-2; TRBD1 matches 7 bases. The CDR3 totals 11 residues. The J segment lost 8 bases and the V segment lost 10 bases, leaving 7 bases of the junction unmatched. From germline, CDR1 is MNHEY and CDR2 SVGAGI. The CDR3 DNA reads TGTGCCAACAGGCGACAGGGAGGCTACACCTTC. Protein: CANRRQGGYTF.

The CDR3 loop reads CAISELTGGETQYF. In DNA, the CDR3 is TGTGCCATCAGTGAGTTAACAGGGGGAGAGACCCAGTACTTC. The rearrangement uses TRBV10-3 and TRBJ2-5, with 8 nucleotides matching TRBD1. J gave up 4 bases and V 1 base, and 2 bases lay outside the gene matches. The germline V gene encodes CDR1 ENHRY and CDR2 SYGVKD. The CDR3 consists of 14 residues.

This rearrangement joins TRBV2 to TRBJ2-1; TRBD2 matches 10 bases. The germline CDR1 and CDR2 sequences are SNHLY and FYNNEI. The CDR3 length is 14 residues. Trimming took 5 bases from V and 4 from J; bases not matched to a gene: 2. DNA for the CDR3: TGTGCCAGCAGTCGGACTAGCGGTTACAATGAGCAGTTCTTC. Protein: CASSRTSGYNEQFF.

The rearrangement links TRBV30 to TRBJ1-4, with a tentative D call TRBD1 (5 bases). The CDR3 runs 15 residues. CDR1 is GTSNPN, CDR2 SVGIG, per germline (reference sequence). V was pared by 3 bases and J by 6 bases, with 17 bases between. The CDR3 DNA follows: TGTGCCTGGAGGAGGTTGTGGCAGGGCGATGAAAAACTGTTTTTT. It yields the protein CAWRRLWQGDEKLFF.

The chain joins TRBV20-1 to TRBJ1-3; D is unclear. V was cut by 5 bases and J by 4 bases, with 6 bases left in between. Germline assignment: CDR1 DFQATT and CDR2 SNEGSKA (reference sequence). This CDR3 comprises 11 residues. The CDR3 nucleotides are TGCAGTGCTTGGACGGGAAACACCATATATTTT. This codes for CSAWTGNTIYF.

The table lists this clone with many counts. The chain has TRBV5-4 and TRBJ2-3, with TRBD2 identical over 8 bases. The ends lost 0 bases at V and 1 base at J; junction bases unmatched: 4. Per germline, CDR1 SGHNT and CDR2 YYREEE (reference sequence). The length of the CDR3 is 16 residues. This CDR3 is CASSLDVSGGTDTQYF. DNA for the CDR3: TGTGCCAGCAGCTTGGACGTTAGCGGGGGCACAGATACGCAGTATTTT.

The J gene is TRBJ2-5, the V gene TRBV5-1, with TRBD1 matching 7 bases. The CDR3 runs 13 residues. V was pared by 2 bases and J by 5 bases, with 3 bases of the junction left unmatched. CDR1 is SGHRS and CDR2 is YFSETQ in the germline V gene. The CDR3 region is CASSLRGLETQYF. In DNA form, the CDR3 reads TGCGCCAGCAGCTTAAGGGGGCTGGAGACCCAGTACTTC. The entire variable domain, with the rest obtained from reference TRBV5-1 and TRBJ2-5, is as follows: KAGVTQTPRYLIKTRGQQVTLSCSPISGHRSVSWYQQTPGQGLQFLFEYFSETQRNKGNFPGRFSGRQFSNSRSEMNVSTLELGDSALYLCASSLRGLETQYFGPGTRLLVL.

The rearrangement uses TRBV5-1 and TRBJ1-2; D ambiguous. Trimming shortened V by 2 bases and J by 8 bases, and 16 bases separated the two germline ends. Germline V lookup: CDR1 SGHRS, CDR2 YFSETQ. This CDR3 spans 14 amino acids. The CDR3 coding sequence is TGCGCCAGCAGCTTTACTGGGTCGGTTGAGGGCTACACCTTC. Amino acids: CASSFTGSVEGYTF.

The gene calls are TRBV6-5 and TRBJ2-3; TRBD2 matches at 11 bases. The germline V gene has CDR1 MNHEY and CDR2 SVGAGI. V lost 8 bases to trimming and J lost 2 bases; unmatched junction nucleotides: 3. There are 14 residues in the CDR3. Here the CDR3 DNA reads TGTGCCAGCCAGACTAGCGGGAACACAGATACGCAGTATTTT. It specifies CASQTSGNTDTQYF.

The chain employs TRBV5-4 and TRBJ1-2; D unclear. The CDR3 runs 16 residues. The ends were cut back, 0 bases at V and 0 bases at J, with 12 bases in the middle. Germline CDR1 SGHNT, CDR2 YYREEE (reference sequence). CDR3 in DNA: TGTGCCAGCAGCTTGGCCGGGAACCGAGCTAACTATGGCTACACCTTC. It is translated as CASSLAGNRANYGYTF.